This T cell receptor (beta chain) was recovered during a study of cytomegalovirus exposure and HLA in healthy donors. Study-wide findings and caveats: Looking again later, the authors saw that most CMV-associated TCR beta chains seemed HLA-restricted.

The primer mix had 60 Vbeta and 13 Jbeta primers. Sequenced by immunoSEQ multiplex PCR; TCRdb stores in-frame clones only, minus some. The sample holds 60,000 to 75,000 clones; about 74% are singletons and the top ten take 20% to 25%. Germline V CDR1 and CDR2: SGHNT, YYREEE (reference sequence). CDR3 length: 17 residues. V was pared by 0 bases and J by 10 bases, with 15 bases of the junction left unmatched. As for this clone: No antigen is known for it.

The chain links TRBV5-4 to TRBJ2-1, with 8 nucleotides matching TRBD2. The receptor comes from a woman aged 25 to 45 in good health and CMV-seropositive. Sequenced input: PBMCs. The DNA for the CDR3 is TGTGCCAGCAGCTTGGAGACGGGAGGGCCCCCGGATAGAGAGCAGTTCTTC. Its protein product is CASSLETGGPPDREQFF.